This T cell receptor (beta chain) was obtained from a study of blood T cell repertoires in COVID-19. From germline, CDR1 is LGHNA and CDR2 YNFKEQ. CDR3 length: 12 residues. Trimming left V 0 bases short and J 7 bases short, with 4 bases between. Libraries were prepared by immunoSEQ multiplex PCR; TCRdb keeps only in-frame clonotypes and omits some of them. Of about 390,000 clones listed, approximately 90% are singletons. This chain links TRBV4-2 with TRBJ2-1; D is unclear. The sample consisted of PBMCs or T cells enriched from blood (not recorded which). The TCR comes from a woman aged 45-60 years who had recovered from COVID-19. The CDR3 sequence: CASSQETNEQFF. For the CDR3, the DNA is TGTGCCAGCAGCCAAGAGACTAATGAGCAGTTCTTC.